This TCR beta chain was documented in a study of T cell changes during pregnancy in multiple sclerosis. Germline CDR1 and CDR2: MNHEY and SVGAGI. The V gene end was trimmed by 2 bases and the J gene end by 2 bases; junction bases not matched to a gene: 3. The CDR3 has 15 residues. This table comes from immunoSEQ multiplex PCR, and its TCRdb copy is limited to in-frame clones, with some not included. The sample records almost 50,000 clones, roughly nine tenths being singletons. This chain joins TRBV6-5 and TRBJ1-3; 7 nucleotides align to TRBD1. This TCR derives from a female donor with multiple sclerosis, enrolled in a pregnancy study. The specimen comprised CD8+ T cells from peripheral blood mononuclear cells, sampled after pregnancy. The CDR3 is CASSYDREPGNTIYF. CDR3 DNA: TGTGCCAGCAGTTACGACAGGGAGCCTGGAAACACCATATATTTT.